The rows below give T cell receptor beta chains drawn from one sample of a study of T cells after yellow fever vaccination. TCRdb used MiXCR to reprocess the 5' RACE reads, holding one entry per CDR3 protein. Of 300,000 to 400,000 distinct CDR3 sequences listed, about 12% were seen once; the top ten hold 2.5% to 4%. The specimen was CD4+ T cells sorted from PBMCs, collected 15 days after the yellow fever booster vaccination. These receptors all come from a man aged 18 to 35 who received the YFV17D yellow fever vaccine. The CDR3 runs from the conserved cysteine through the conserved F or W. A D gene is named only where the DNA matches it firmly. Size is omitted from some rows. Given values are once, few, many or a class for expanded clones.

J,size,V,D,CDR3,DNA
TRBJ2-3,few,TRBV7-9,TRBD1,CASSQGGTGVSGDTQYF,TGTGCCAGCAGCCAAGGAGGGACAGGGGTGTCAGGAGATACGCAGTATTTT
TRBJ2-1,many,TRBV5-1,NA,CASSLGDRRRNEQFF,TGCGCCAGCAGCTTGGGAGACAGGCGACGGAATGAGCAGTTCTTC
TRBJ1-1,few,TRBV18,NA,CASSPSTEDNTEAFF,TGTGCCAGCTCACCATCGACAGAAGATAACACTGAAGCTTTCTTT
TRBJ1-1,NA,TRBV5-1,NA,CASSPLGSEAFF,TGCGCCAGCAGCCCCCTCGGCAGTGAAGCTTTCTTT
TRBJ2-3,many,TRBV20-1,NA,CSAGRLADTQYF,TGCAGTGCTGGTCGTTTAGCGGATACGCAGTATTTT
TRBJ2-3,few,TRBV14,NA,CASRARDTQYF,TGTGCCAGCAGGGCGAGAGATACGCAGTATTTT
TRBJ1-6,NA,TRBV10-3,NA,CATQGKEHYNSPLHF,TGTGCCACACAGGGCAAGGAACACTATAATTCACCCCTCCACTTT
TRBJ1-3,NA,TRBV6-1,NA,CASSEAGGWTGNTIYF,TGTGCCAGCAGTGAAGCGGGGGGCTGGACTGGAAACACCATATATTTT
TRBJ2-1,few,TRBV18,NA,CASSPPAQSSYNEQFF,TGTGCCAGCTCACCACCGGCGCAGAGCTCCTACAATGAGCAGTTCTTC
TRBJ2-1,few,TRBV7-3,TRBD2,CASSLASGGLYNEQFF,TGTGCCAGCAGCTTAGCTAGCGGGGGGCTCTACAATGAGCAGTTCTTC
TRBJ1-2,many,TRBV5-1,TRBD1,CASSLDPTGTVNYGYTF,TGCGCCAGCAGCTTAGATCCTACCGGGACAGTGAACTATGGCTACACCTTC
TRBJ2-1,few,TRBV5-6,NA,CASSLQGGSTYNEQFF,TGTGCCAGCAGCTTGCAAGGGGGGTCGACTTACAATGAGCAGTTCTTC
TRBJ2-7,NA,TRBV6-1,NA,CASSRPTGSYEQYF,TGTGCCAGCAGTCGCCCCACAGGGAGCTACGAGCAGTACTTC
TRBJ2-2,many,TRBV11-1,NA,CASSRPPGNGLTGELFF,TGTGCCAGCAGCCGACCCCCAGGGAATGGTCTCACCGGGGAGCTGTTTTTT
TRBJ2-7,few,TRBV6-2/TRBV6-3,NA,CASSYKAEQYF,TGTGCCAGCAGTTACAAGGCCGAGCAGTACTTC
TRBJ1-1,NA,TRBV10-3,TRBD1,CAISGQVSTEAFF,TGTGCCATCAGCGGACAGGTATCCACTGAAGCTTTCTTT
TRBJ2-1,few,TRBV7-6,TRBD2,CASSPGTSGGVNEQFF,TGTGCCAGCAGCCCAGGGACTAGCGGGGGGGTCAATGAGCAGTTCTTC
TRBJ2-5,few,TRBV6-6,NA,CASSRDLQETQYF,TGTGCCAGCTCTAGGGACTTACAAGAGACCCAGTACTTC
TRBJ2-5,NA,TRBV7-9,NA,CASSLTQGSAQYF,TGTGCCAGCAGCTTAACGCAGGGGTCGGCCCAGTACTTC
TRBJ2-5,NA,TRBV28,TRBD1,CASSGFGTGVTQYF,TGTGCCAGCAGTGGTTTTGGGACAGGGGTGACCCAGTACTTC
TRBJ2-1,many,TRBV15,TRBD1,CATSRDRGTGVLEQFF,TGTGCCACCAGCAGAGATCGTGGGACAGGGGTCCTCGAGCAGTTCTTC
TRBJ1-6,many,TRBV12-3/TRBV12-4,NA,CASSPQASYNSPLHF,TGTGCCAGCAGTCCTCAGGCTTCCTATAATTCACCCCTCCACTTT
TRBJ2-7,many,TRBV3-1,NA,CASSQGYRGYEQYF,TGTGCCAGCAGCCAAGGATATCGAGGCTACGAGCAGTACTTC
TRBJ2-4,many,TRBV5-1,NA,CASSFVHRGAKNIQYF,TGCGCCAGCAGCTTTGTGCATCGGGGAGCCAAAAACATTCAGTACTTC
TRBJ2-1,few,TRBV6-5,TRBD2,CASSYGRGQYNEQFF,TGTGCCAGCAGTTACGGGAGGGGCCAGTACAATGAGCAGTTCTTC
TRBJ2-1,NA,TRBV14,NA,CASSQGAVSSYNEQFF,TGTGCCAGCAGCCAAGGGGCGGTCAGCTCCTACAATGAGCAGTTCTTC
TRBJ1-1,few,TRBV7-9,TRBD1,CASSPQGQVNTEAFF,TGTGCCAGCAGCCCACAGGGACAGGTGAACACTGAAGCTTTCTTT
TRBJ2-4,few,TRBV7-9,TRBD1,CASSIQGTIQYF,TGTGCCAGCAGCATACAGGGGACCATTCAGTACTTC
TRBJ2-1,NA,TRBV4-3,NA,CASSQDTGPYNEQFF,TGCGCCAGCAGCCAAGATACGGGACCATACAATGAGCAGTTCTTC
TRBJ2-3,NA,TRBV7-3,TRBD1,CASSRTRGDTQYF,TGTGCCAGCAGCAGAACCAGGGGGGATACGCAGTATTTT
TRBJ2-1,few,TRBV7-2,TRBD1,CASSVQGIYNEQFF,TGTGCCAGCAGCGTACAGGGGATCTACAATGAGCAGTTCTTC
TRBJ1-1,few,TRBV28,NA,CASSLLGGQSNTEAFF,TGTGCCAGCAGTTTATTGGGGGGGCAGTCGAACACTGAAGCTTTCTTT